This T cell receptor (beta chain) was identified in a study of blood T cell repertoires in COVID-19. The V segment lost 6 bases and the J segment 6 bases; nucleotides outside the gene matches: 17. The CDR3 totals 18 residues. From germline, CDR1 is MDHEN and CDR2 SYDVKM. Assay: immunoSEQ multiplex PCR; the TCRdb copy retains only in-frame clones and omits some. In the table there are around 360,000 clones, more than 85% of which are singletons. This receptor was identified in a woman between 25 and 40 years old who had recovered from COVID-19. Material: PBMCs or T cells enriched from blood (not recorded which). The chain is built from TRBV28 and TRBJ1-5, with 10 nucleotides matching TRBD1. The CDR3 DNA sequence: TGTGCCAGCAGCTCCCCTGAAAAAGACAGGGGGCCAGGTCAGCCCCAGCATTTT. Translation gives CASSSPEKDRGPGQPQHF.